This section outlines one T cell receptor (beta chain) sequence together with its context. Its specificity is unknown. The junction had 14 bases not matched to a gene; V was cut back by 8 bases and J by 5 bases. Germline V gene lookup returns CDR1 SEHNR and CDR2 FQNEAQ (reference sequence). The CDR3 is made up of 16 amino acids. The sample belongs to a study of beta chain features in type 1 diabetes. General observations from the study: It was among patients, rather than healthy donors, that naive, central memory and Treg TCRB repertoires appeared more similar.

Every isolated RNA sample was fully reverse transcribed, so sequencing captured expressed TCRB transcripts. The read count averaged about 3.57 million across naive, central memory and regulatory T cell samples. The table came from immunoSEQ multiplex PCR; TCRdb's copy has only in-frame clones and leaves some out. This table holds roughly 450,000 clones, roughly an eighth found once. Staining for CD45RO/CCR7/CD25/CD127/CD95/CD27 allowed sorting of CD4+ naive, central memory, regulatory and stem cell-like memory cells. This receptor was obtained from a woman under 30 in good health. The chain uses TRBV7-9 and TRBJ2-1; 8 positions agree with TRBD2. Sequences were obtained from naive CD4+ T cells from blood. CDR3 protein: CASRGGSRLNHNEQFF. The CDR3, as DNA: TGTGCCAGCCGGGGGGGCTCCCGATTGAACCACAATGAGCAGTTCTTC.